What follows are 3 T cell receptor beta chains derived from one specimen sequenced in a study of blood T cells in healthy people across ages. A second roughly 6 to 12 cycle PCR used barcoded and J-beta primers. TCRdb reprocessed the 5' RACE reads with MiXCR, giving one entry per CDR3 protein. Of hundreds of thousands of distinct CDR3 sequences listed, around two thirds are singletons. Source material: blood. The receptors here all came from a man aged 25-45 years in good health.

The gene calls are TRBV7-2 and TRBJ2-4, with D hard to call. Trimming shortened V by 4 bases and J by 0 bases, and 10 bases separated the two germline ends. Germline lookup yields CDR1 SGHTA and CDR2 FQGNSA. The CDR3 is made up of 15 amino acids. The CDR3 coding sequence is TGTGCCAGCAGCTCCGACGTAGAAGCCAAAAACATTCAGTACTTC. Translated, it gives CASSSDVEAKNIQYF.

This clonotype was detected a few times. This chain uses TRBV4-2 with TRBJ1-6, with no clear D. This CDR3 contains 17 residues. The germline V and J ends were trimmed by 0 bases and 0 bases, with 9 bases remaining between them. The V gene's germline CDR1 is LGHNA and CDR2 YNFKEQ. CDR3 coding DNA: TGTGCCAGCAGCCAAGATACTAGAGGCTCCTATAATTCACCCCTCCACTTT. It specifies CASSQDTRGSYNSPLHF.

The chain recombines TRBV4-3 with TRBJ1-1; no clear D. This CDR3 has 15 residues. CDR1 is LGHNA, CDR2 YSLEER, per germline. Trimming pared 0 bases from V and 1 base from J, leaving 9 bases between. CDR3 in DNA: TGCGCCAGCAGCCAAGATACCGGGCAGAACACTGAAGCTTTCTTT. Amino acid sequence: CASSQDTGQNTEAFF.